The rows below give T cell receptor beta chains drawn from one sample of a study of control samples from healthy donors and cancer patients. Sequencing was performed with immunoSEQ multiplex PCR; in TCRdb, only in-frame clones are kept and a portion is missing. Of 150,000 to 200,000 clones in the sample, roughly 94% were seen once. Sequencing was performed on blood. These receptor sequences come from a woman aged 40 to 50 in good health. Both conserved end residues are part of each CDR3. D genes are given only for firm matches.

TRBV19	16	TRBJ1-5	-	CASSIDRLGDNQPQHF	TGTGCCAGTAGTATAGATCGGTTGGGGGACAATCAGCCCCAGCATTTT
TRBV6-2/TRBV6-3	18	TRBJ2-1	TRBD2	CASSKVVAGGPSYNEQFF	TGTGCCAGCAGTAAGGTCGTAGCGGGAGGGCCCTCCTACAATGAGCAGTTCTTC
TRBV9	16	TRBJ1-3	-	CASSVDAGNSGNTIYF	TGTGCCAGCAGCGTAGATGCGGGAAACTCTGGAAACACCATATATTTT
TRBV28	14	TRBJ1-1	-	CASSFGGRDTEAFF	TGTGCCAGCAGTTTCGGGGGGCGCGACACTGAAGCTTTCTTT
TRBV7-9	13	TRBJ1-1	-	CASSLGQNTKAFF	TGTGCCAGCAGCTTAGGGCAGAACACTAAAGCTTTCTTT
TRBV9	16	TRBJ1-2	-	CASSVAGVGGLLGYTF	TGTGCCAGCAGCGTAGCAGGGGTTGGGGGCCTACTAGGCTACACCTTC
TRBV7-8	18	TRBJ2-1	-	CASSLTGGSSLPSNEQFF	TGTGCCAGCAGCTTAACCGGGGGATCCAGTTTACCGAGCAATGAGCAGTTCTTC
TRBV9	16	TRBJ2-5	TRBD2	CASSKGTSGRGETQYF	TGTGCCAGCAGCAAAGGGACTAGCGGGAGAGGGGAGACCCAGTACTTC
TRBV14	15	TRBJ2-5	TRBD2	CASSEPRGGEETQYF	TGTGCCAGCAGCGAACCCCGGGGGGGGGAAGAGACCCAGTACTTC
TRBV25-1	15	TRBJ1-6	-	CASSAPPEGNSPLHF	TGTGCCAGCAGTGCCCCCCCGGAGGGGAATTCACCCCTCCACTTT